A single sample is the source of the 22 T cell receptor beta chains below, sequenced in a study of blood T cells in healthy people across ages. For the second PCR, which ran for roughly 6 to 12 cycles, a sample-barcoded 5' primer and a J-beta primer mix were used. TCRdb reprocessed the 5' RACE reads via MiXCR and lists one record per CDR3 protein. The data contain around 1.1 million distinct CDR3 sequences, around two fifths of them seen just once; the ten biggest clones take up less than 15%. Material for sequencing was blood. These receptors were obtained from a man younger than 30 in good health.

This CDR3 reads CASSVRLAADTQYF. The DNA for the CDR3 is TGTGCCAGCAGCGTACGACTAGCGGCAGATACGCAGTATTTT. The gene calls are TRBV7-2 and TRBJ2-3; 9 positions agree with TRBD2. V trimming: 5 bases; J trimming: 4 bases; junction bases outside the gene matches: 4. This CDR3 comprises 14 residues. Germline assignment: CDR1 SGHTA and CDR2 FQGNSA.

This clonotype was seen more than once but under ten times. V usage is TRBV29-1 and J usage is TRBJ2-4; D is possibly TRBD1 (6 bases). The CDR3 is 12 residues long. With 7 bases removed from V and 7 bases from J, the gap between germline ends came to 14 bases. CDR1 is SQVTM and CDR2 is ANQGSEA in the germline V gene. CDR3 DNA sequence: TGCAGCGGAGGGGGAGTTGGCAACATTCAGTACTTC. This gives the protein CSGGGVGNIQYF.

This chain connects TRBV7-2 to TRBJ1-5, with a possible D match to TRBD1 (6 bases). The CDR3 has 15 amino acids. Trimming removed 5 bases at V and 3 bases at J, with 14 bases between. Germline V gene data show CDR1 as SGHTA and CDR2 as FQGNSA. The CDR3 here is CASSVTGQNNQPQHF. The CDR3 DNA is TGTGCCAGCAGCGTAACCGGACAGAACAATCAGCCCCAGCATTTT.

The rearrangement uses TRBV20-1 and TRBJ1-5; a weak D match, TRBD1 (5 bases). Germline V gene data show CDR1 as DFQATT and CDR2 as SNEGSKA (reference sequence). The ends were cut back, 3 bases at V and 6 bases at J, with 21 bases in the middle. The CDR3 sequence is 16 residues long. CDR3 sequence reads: CSASLPGRGRSQPQHF. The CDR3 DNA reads TGCAGTGCTAGTCTACCGGGTAGGGGTAGGAGTCAGCCCCAGCATTTT.

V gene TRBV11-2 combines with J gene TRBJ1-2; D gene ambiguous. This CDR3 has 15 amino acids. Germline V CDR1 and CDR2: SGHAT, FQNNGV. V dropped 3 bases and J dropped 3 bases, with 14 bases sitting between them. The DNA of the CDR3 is TGTGCCAGCAGCTTGGGTCCGAGGCGGGACTATGGCTACACCTTC. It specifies CASSLGPRRDYGYTF.

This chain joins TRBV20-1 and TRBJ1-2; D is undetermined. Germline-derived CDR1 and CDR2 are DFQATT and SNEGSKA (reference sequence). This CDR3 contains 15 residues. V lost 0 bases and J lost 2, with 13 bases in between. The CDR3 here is CSARDDGHGNYGYTF. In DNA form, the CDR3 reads TGCAGTGCTAGAGATGACGGGCATGGGAACTATGGCTACACCTTC.

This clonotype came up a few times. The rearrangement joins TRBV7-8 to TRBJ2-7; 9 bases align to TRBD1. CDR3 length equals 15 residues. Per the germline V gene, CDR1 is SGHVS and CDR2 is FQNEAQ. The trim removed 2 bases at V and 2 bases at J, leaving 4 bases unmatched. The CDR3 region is CASSLWDRDPYEQYF. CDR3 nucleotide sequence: TGTGCCAGCAGCTTATGGGACAGGGACCCCTACGAGCAGTACTTC.

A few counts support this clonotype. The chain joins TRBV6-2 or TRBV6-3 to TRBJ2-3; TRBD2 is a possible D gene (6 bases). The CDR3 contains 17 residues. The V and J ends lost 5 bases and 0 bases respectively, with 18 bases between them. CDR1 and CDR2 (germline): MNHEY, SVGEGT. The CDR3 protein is CASSPSRLVVSTDTQYF. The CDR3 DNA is TGTGCCAGCAGTCCTTCTAGACTAGTGGTTAGCACAGATACGCAGTATTTT.

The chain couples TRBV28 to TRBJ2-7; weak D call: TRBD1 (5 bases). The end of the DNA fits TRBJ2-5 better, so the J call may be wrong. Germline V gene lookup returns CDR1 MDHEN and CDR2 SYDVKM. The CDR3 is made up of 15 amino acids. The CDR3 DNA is TGTGCCAGCCGCCCAAGGGGCGTAGGGAAAGAGACCCAGTACTTC. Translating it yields CASRPRGVGKETQYF.

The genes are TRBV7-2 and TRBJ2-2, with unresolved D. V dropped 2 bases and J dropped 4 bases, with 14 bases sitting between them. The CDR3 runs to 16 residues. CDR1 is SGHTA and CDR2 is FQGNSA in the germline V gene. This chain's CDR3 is CASSLSPGSTTGELFF. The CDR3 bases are TGTGCCAGCAGCTTATCCCCCGGCTCTACCACCGGGGAGCTGTTTTTT.

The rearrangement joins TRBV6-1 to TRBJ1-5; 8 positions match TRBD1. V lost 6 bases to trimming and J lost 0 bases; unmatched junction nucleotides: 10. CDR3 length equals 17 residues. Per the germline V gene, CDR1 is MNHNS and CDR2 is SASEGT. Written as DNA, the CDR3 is TGTGCCAGCAGCCACGGTACAGGGGGGAGTAGCAATCAGCCCCAGCATTTT. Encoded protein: CASSHGTGGSSNQPQHF.

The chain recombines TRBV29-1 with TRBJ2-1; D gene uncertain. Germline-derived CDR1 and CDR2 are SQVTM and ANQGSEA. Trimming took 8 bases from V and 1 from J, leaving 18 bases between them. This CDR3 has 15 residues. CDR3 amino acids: CSTWAQRKSYNEQFF. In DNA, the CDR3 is TGCAGCACTTGGGCCCAGCGCAAATCCTACAATGAGCAGTTCTTC.

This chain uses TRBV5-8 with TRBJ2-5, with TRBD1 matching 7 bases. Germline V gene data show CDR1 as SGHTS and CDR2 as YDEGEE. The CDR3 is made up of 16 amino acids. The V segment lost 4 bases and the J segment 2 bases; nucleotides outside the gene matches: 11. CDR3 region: CASSQRERDSQETQYF. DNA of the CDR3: TGTGCCAGCAGCCAGAGAGAACGGGACAGTCAAGAGACCCAGTACTTC.

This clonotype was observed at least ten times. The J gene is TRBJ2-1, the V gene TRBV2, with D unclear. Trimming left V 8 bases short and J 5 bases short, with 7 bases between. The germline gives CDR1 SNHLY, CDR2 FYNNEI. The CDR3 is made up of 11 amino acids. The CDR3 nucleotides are TGTGCCAGCTCAGAGGACAATGAGCAGTTCTTC. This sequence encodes CASSEDNEQFF.

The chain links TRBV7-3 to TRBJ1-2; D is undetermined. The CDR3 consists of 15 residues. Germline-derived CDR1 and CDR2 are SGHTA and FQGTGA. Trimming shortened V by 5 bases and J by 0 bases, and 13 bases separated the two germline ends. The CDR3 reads CASSPDPGANYGYTF. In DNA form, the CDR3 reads TGTGCCAGCAGCCCAGACCCCGGGGCTAACTATGGCTACACCTTC.

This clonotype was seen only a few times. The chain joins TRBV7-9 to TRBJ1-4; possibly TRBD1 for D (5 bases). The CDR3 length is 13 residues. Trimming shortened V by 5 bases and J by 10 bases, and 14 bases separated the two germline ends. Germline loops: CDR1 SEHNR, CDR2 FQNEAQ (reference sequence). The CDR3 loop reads CASSTYRDAKLFF. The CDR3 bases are TGTGCCAGCAGCACCTACCGGGACGCAAAACTGTTTTTT.

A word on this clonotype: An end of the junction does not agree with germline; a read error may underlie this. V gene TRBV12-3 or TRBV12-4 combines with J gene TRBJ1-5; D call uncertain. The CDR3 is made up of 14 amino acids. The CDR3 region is CASSLGDSNQPRHF. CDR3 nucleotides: TGTGCCAGCAGTTTAGGTGATAGCAATCAGCCCCGGCATTTT.

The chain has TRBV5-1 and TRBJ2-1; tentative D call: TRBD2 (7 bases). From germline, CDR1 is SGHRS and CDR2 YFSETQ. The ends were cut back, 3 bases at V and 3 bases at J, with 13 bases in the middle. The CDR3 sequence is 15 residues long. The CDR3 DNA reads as TGCGCCAGCAGCTGGGGGGCGGGAGACTACAATGAGCAGTTCTTC. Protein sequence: CASSWGAGDYNEQFF. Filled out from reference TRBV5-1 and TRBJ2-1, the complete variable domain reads KAGVTQTPRYLIKTRGQQVTLSCSPISGHRSVSWYQQTPGQGLQFLFEYFSETQRNKGNFPGRFSGRQFSNSRSEMNVSTLELGDSALYLCASSWGAGDYNEQFFGPGTRLTVL.

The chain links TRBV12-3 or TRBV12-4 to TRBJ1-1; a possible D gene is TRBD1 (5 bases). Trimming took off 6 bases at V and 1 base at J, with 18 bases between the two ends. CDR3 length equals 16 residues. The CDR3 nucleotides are TGTGCCAGCAGCTTTCTATTGGGGGACCCGAACACTGAAGCTTTCTTT. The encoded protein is CASSFLLGDPNTEAFF.

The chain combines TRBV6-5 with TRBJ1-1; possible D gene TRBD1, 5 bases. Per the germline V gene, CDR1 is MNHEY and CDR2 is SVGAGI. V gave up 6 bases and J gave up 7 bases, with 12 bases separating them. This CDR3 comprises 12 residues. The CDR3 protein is CASRTRGVEAFF. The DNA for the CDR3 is TGTGCCAGCAGGACCCGGGGCGTTGAAGCTTTCTTT.

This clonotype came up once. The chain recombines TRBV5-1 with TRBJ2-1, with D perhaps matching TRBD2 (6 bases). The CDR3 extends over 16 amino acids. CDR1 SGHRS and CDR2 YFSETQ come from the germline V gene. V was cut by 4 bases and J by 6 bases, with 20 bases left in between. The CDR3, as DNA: TGCGCCAGCAGCCACGGCCCCCTTGGCGGGACCAATGAGCAGTTCTTC. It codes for CASSHGPLGGTNEQFF.

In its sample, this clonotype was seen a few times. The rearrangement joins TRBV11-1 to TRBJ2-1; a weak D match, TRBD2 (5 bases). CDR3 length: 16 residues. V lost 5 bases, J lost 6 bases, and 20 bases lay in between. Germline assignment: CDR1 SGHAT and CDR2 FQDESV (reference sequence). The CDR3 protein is CASSPYPTGLSNEQFF. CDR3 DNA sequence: TGTGCCAGCAGCCCCTACCCGACGGGGTTGAGCAATGAGCAGTTCTTC.